This TCR beta chain was identified in a study of cytomegalovirus exposure and HLA in healthy donors. Use of 60 Vbeta and 13 Jbeta primers characterized the PCR. Generated by immunoSEQ multiplex PCR, the TCRdb table keeps only in-frame clones and is missing some. The sample includes 190,000 or so clones, approximately 80% seen only once; the top ten take under 0.85%. The germline V gene has CDR1 LGHNA and CDR2 YSLEER. Between the trimmed V and J ends, which lost 0 bases and 7 bases, there was a span of 12 bases. The CDR3 consists of 15 residues. The receptor was isolated from a boy under 18 in good health and CMV-seronegative. The chain carries TRBV4-3 and TRBJ1-4; D possibly corresponds to TRBD1 (5 bases). Specimen: PBMCs. The CDR3 here is CASSQEGQGGEKLFF. The CDR3 coding sequence is TGCGCCAGCAGCCAAGAAGGGCAGGGAGGTGAAAAACTGTTTTTT.